This T cell receptor (beta chain) was identified during a study of cytomegalovirus exposure and HLA in healthy donors. Study information: The approximately 120 validation repertoires used the same platform as the 500 to 700 first-cohort repertoires, a later analysis reported. Study results and limitations: Clusters of TCRs from the first cohort tended to co-occur in the 95 to 150 validation repertoires (as a later analysis found). It was reportedly the case that the classifier diagnosed cytomegalovirus status with high specificity and sensitivity. Some TCR beta chains (approximately 180 of them) were listed as cytomegalovirus-associated.

Using immunoSEQ multiplex PCR, the repertoire was profiled, and TCRdb retains in-frame clones only, with some absent. The data contain some 240,000 clones, 80% to 90% of them seen just once; the ten biggest clones take up 1.5% to 2%. On this clone: Its target is unknown.

The CDR3 covers 13 residues. Trimming at V came to 6 bases and at J to 7 bases, leaving 6 bases not matched to a gene. Germline V CDR1 and CDR2: MNHEY, SVGAGI. Input material: PBMCs. This sequence was found in a woman younger than 30 in good health and CMV-seropositive. The V and J genes are TRBV6-5 and TRBJ1-5; 7 nucleotides agree with TRBD1. The CDR3 here is CASRRARGQPQHF. The CDR3 DNA is TGTGCCAGCAGAAGGGCCAGGGGGCAGCCCCAGCATTTT.